This T cell receptor beta chain was identified in a study of CD8 T cells in Susac syndrome. RNA amounts of roughly 0.5 to 1 ug underwent reverse transcription with random hexamers. The TCR beta CDR3 was amplified by immunoSEQ multiplex PCR across 54 Vbeta, 13 Jbeta. Each CDR3 protein gets one entry after TCRdb re-called the immunoSEQ multiplex PCR reads with MiXCR. The sample lists some 170,000 distinct CDR3 sequences; approximately 95% were seen once. CDR3 length: 14 residues. The V gene's germline CDR1 is MNHEY and CDR2 SVGAGI. This clonotype was recorded only once. The junction and the germline gene differ at one end; a read error may be behind it.

Specimen: CD4+ T cells from PBMCs. The genes are TRBV6-5 and TRBJ2-7; D gene unclear. The TCR was taken from a human donor in good health. CDR3 bases: TGTACCAGTTTCTCTCCAGAGACCTCCTACGAGCAGTACTTC. Translation: CTSFSPETSYEQYF.